Each of the 10 T cell receptor beta chains below was sequenced from the same sample in a study of cytomegalovirus exposure and HLA in healthy donors. 13 Jbeta primers and 60 Vbeta primers were used for the PCR. The repertoire was sequenced with immunoSEQ multiplex PCR; TCRdb's copy has only in-frame clones and lacks some. The table lists fewer than 200,000 clones, roughly 80% of them singletons, with approximately 0.8% in the top ten. Material for sequencing was PBMCs. These receptors were taken from a woman aged 18 to 35 in good health and CMV-seronegative.

The rearrangement uses TRBV7-2 and TRBJ2-7; D remains ambiguous. CDR1 is SGHTA and CDR2 is FQGNSA in the germline V gene. V shed 4 bases and J shed 2 bases, with 12 bases lying between them. This CDR3 has 14 amino acids. The CDR3 sequence: CASSSPQHTYEQYF. For the CDR3, the DNA is TGTGCCAGCAGCTCCCCTCAACATACCTACGAGCAGTACTTC.

The rearrangement links TRBV6-6 to TRBJ2-7; D perhaps matches TRBD2 (5 bases). The CDR3 extends over 15 amino acids. V lost 2 bases, J lost 0 bases, and 11 bases lay in between. Germline assignment: CDR1 MNHNY and CDR2 SVGAGI (reference sequence). In DNA form, the CDR3 reads TGTGCCAGCAGTTACAGACCCACTAGCTCCTACGAGCAGTACTTC. Protein sequence: CASSYRPTSSYEQYF.

V usage is TRBV4-1 and J usage is TRBJ2-1; 13 bases agree with TRBD2. J lost 0 bases, V lost 1 base, and 3 bases had no gene match. From germline, CDR1 is MGHRA and CDR2 YSYEKL. The CDR3 has 18 residues. CDR3 in amino acids: CASSQGLAGGRSYNEQFF. DNA for the CDR3: TGCGCCAGCAGCCAAGGACTAGCGGGAGGCCGCTCCTACAATGAGCAGTTCTTC.

The chain employs TRBV28 and TRBJ1-5, with D perhaps TRBD1 (5 bases). V was clipped by 10 bases and J by 0 bases, with 13 bases between them. The CDR3 extends over 14 amino acids. From germline, CDR1 is MDHEN and CDR2 SYDVKM. In DNA, the CDR3 is TGTGCCAATCGCGGGGGGGGTAGCAATCAGCCCCAGCATTTT. It encodes CANRGGGSNQPQHF.

The V gene is TRBV19, the J gene TRBJ2-7; maybe TRBD2 (6 bases). Trimming took 4 bases from V and 5 from J, leaving 18 bases between them. CDR3 size: 15 residues. CDR1 and CDR2 (germline): LNHDA, SQIVND (reference sequence). The CDR3 sequence is CASSTLITRGNEQYF. CDR3 nucleotides: TGTGCCAGTAGTACCCTCATCACCCGGGGGAACGAGCAGTACTTC.

Only one count was recorded for this clone. The chain is built from TRBV18 and TRBJ2-6, with a possible D match to TRBD2 (6 bases). The CDR3 runs 18 residues. In germline, CDR1 is KGHSH, CDR2 LQKENI. The V gene lost 1 base and the J gene lost 1 base, with 14 bases spanning the gap. Written as DNA, the CDR3 is TGTGCCAGCTCACCACTTAACGGGGGATTATCTGGGGCCAACGTCCTGACTTTC. Amino acids: CASSPLNGGLSGANVLTF. Drawing the rest from reference TRBV18 and TRBJ2-6, the complete variable domain is NAGVMQNPRHLVRRRGQEARLRCSPMKGHSHVYWYRQLPEEGLKFMVYLQKENIIDESGMPKERFSAEFPKEGPSILRIQQVVRGDSAAYFCASSPLNGGLSGANVLTFGAGSRLTVL.

In this sample, this clone turned up a few times. In nucleotides, the CDR3 is TGTGCCATCAGTGCCTTTGGCGGGTTGAACACCGGGGAGCTGTTTTTT. Translation: CAISAFGGLNTGELFF. The chain employs TRBV10-3 and TRBJ2-2; tentative D call: TRBD2 (5 bases). The CDR3 totals 16 residues. CDR1 is ENHRY, CDR2 SYGVKD, per germline. V lost 4 bases, J lost 1 base, and 13 bases lay in between.

CDR3 nucleotide sequence: TGTGCCAGCAGCCCCAGCGGGAGATCAGAGACCCAGTACTTC. It yields the protein CASSPSGRSETQYF. The chain joins TRBV5-5 to TRBJ2-5; 8 bases line up with TRBD2. V shed 4 bases, J shed 4 bases, and the junction held 6 bases outside the gene matches. This CDR3 comprises 14 residues. CDR1 SGHKS and CDR2 YYEKEE come from the germline V gene (reference sequence).

CDR3 in DNA: TGCGCCAGCAGCTTGGTTCGGGACAGGGGGTACGAGCAGTACTTC. Protein: CASSLVRDRGYEQYF. The V gene is TRBV5-1, the J gene TRBJ2-7; the match to TRBD1 covers 11 bases. CDR1 and CDR2 from the germline V gene are SGHRS and YFSETQ. V lost 0 bases, J lost 4 bases, and 3 bases stayed unmatched. This CDR3 comprises 15 residues.

This clone was seen a handful of times. The rearrangement links TRBV4-1 to TRBJ2-1; D call uncertain. There are 16 residues in the CDR3. Germline V gene data show CDR1 as MGHRA and CDR2 as YSYEKL. Trimming took 0 bases from V and 0 from J, leaving 9 bases between them. The CDR3 DNA reads TGCGCCAGCAGCCAAGATCCAAGAGGCTCCTACAATGAGCAGTTCTTC. Its translation is CASSQDPRGSYNEQFF.